The T cell receptor (beta chain) described here comes from a study of T cells in Graves' hyperthyroidism and ophthalmopathy. Overall study findings and caveats: Peripheral blood also featured most of the thyroid clonotypes expanded above 0.001.

CDR1 is MDHEN, CDR2 SYDVKM, per germline. This CDR3 contains 15 residues. Researchers barred patients who had uncontrolled infection, other autoimmune disease, pregnancy or lactation. Together with thyroid ultrasound, orbital computed tomography, serum thyroxine and TRAb, clinical symptoms were used for diagnoses. PBMCs were derived from under 13 ml fresh peripheral blood. Amplified regions were TCR beta CDR3 sequences from RNA transcripts. An initial round of RT-PCR targeting the TCR CDR3 relied on the HTBI primer set. Each CDR3 protein gets one entry after TCRdb re-called the multiplex PCR reads with MiXCR. Here the sample spans 490,000 or so distinct CDR3 sequences, 15% to 20% being singletons. Details on this clonotype: What it recognizes is unknown. Compared with germline, one end of the junction differs, possibly owing to a read error.

Sequenced sample: blood. This receptor was obtained from a woman aged 25 to 39 with Graves' ophthalmopathy. The rearrangement links TRBV28 to TRBJ2-7, with 8 nucleotides matching TRBD1. In nucleotides, the CDR3 is TGTGCCAACAGTTTATTCCGGCAGGGGGCACGCGAGCAGTACTTC. It encodes CANSLFRQGAREQYF.